The source of this T cell receptor (beta chain) is a study of blood T cell repertoires in COVID-19. The CDR3 has 14 amino acids. With 1 base removed from V and 11 bases from J, the gap between germline ends came to 15 bases. Generated by immunoSEQ multiplex PCR, the TCRdb table keeps only in-frame clones and is missing some. The sample contains hundreds of thousands of clones, around 90% of which appear only once. Sequencing was performed on peripheral blood. V usage is TRBV23-1 and J usage is TRBJ2-1; possibly TRBD2 for D (5 bases). TRBV23-1 is reported as an ORF; its role is uncertain. The sequence was obtained from a man aged 55 to 69 who had recovered from COVID-19. CDR3 loop: CASSQLVATGKQFF. The CDR3, as DNA: TGCGCCAGCAGTCAATTGGTAGCGACGGGTAAGCAGTTCTTC.